This TCR beta chain was found in a study of blood T cell repertoires in COVID-19 (dated by TCRdb to 2019 to 2021). Some background on the complete study: Samples covering the acute and convalescent phases of COVID-19 were provided by collaborators in the United States, Italy and Spain. The prospective study material was composed of cDNA or gDNA derived from T cells, B-cell-depleted T cells, or PBMCs. Samples came from the ongoing ImmuneRACE study (first 160 participants) plus 1,254 subjects from 6 global collaborators. Deeply sampled blood TCRbeta repertoires from subjects exposed to, actively infected with, or recovered from COVID-19 were included in the dataset. The sample metadata nearly always contained a de-identified subject ID, COVID-19 status, age in years and sex. The repertoires were released in a freely available public database meant as a resource for research on the immune response to SARS-CoV-2. Where available, HLA class I and class II types were taken from metadata supplied by the sample provider and were not determined by assay-based typing.

The immunoSEQ Assay, a bias-controlled multiplex PCR, was used to amplify TCRbeta CDR3 regions from genomic DNA. Per the authors' processing: Nucleated cell counts per sample were estimated from amplification of reference gene primers within the assay. To quantify the absolute abundance of each unique TCRbeta CDR3 rearrangement, sequence reads were collapsed and filtered. For each sample, productive Simpson clonality was calculated as the square root of Simpson's diversity index over productive rearrangements. What TCRdb holds here is the immuneACCESS table cut down to in-frame rearrangements. Part of the clones is not present; checked against another copy, under half of the missing clones reflect an unresolved V gene, and the others are unexplained. V and J calls and clone size are copied from that table; D and trimming were computed from the DNA. The sample profile shows tens of thousands of clones; around 90% of them were found once. The ten top clones hold 3% of the sample.

What the authors observed across the whole study: How much clinical and demographic metadata was included differed by source and by participant, and the metadata was provided uncurated.

Collaborating institutions collected whole blood in K2EDTA tubes following their own protocols. For TCRbeta analysis, collaborators shipped samples as frozen whole blood, isolated PBMCs, or DNA extracted from either of those sample types. To note about this clone: This receptor's antigen is unknown. No qualities accompany the bases; no much larger clone lies one base away.

Specimen: peripheral blood. The TCR sequence derives from a woman aged 50 to 60 with active or convalescent COVID-19.

The nucleotide sequence is TGTGCCAGCAGTTACGACAATCGCTATGGCTACACCTTC. The encoded protein is CASSYDNRYGYTF. The sequence links TRBV6-2 or TRBV6-3 to TRBJ1-2; no D segment can be confidently identified. Via the germline V gene, CDR1 is MNHEY and CDR2 SVGEGT. V lost 2 bases and J lost 4 bases; the stretch between them is 8 bases long. From cysteine to phenylalanine, the CDR3 is 13 amino acids long. The CDR3 DNA has 39 bases and is translated from base 1.